The rows below give T cell receptor beta chains drawn from one sample of a study of T-cell reconstitution after alpha-beta-depleted transplantation in children. MiXCR, run by TCRdb on the PCR reads, gives a single entry per CDR3 protein. The profile covers about 410,000 distinct CDR3 sequences, with roughly 20% appearing a single time and over 3.5% taken by the ten largest. This material consisted of PBMCs from the stem cell graft donor, taken from the stem cell graft. The receptors shown here come from a human donor who donated a stem cell graft to a child with acute myeloid leukemia. Both conserved end residues are part of each CDR3. The order of the fields is J gene, D gene, clone size, V gene, CDR3 protein, CDR3 DNA. The D gene is left open where the match is weak. Some rows mark clone size as missing; the rest say once, few, many or name a class of expanded clone.

j_call: TRBJ2-3; d_call: TRBD2; clone_size: few; v_call: TRBV20-1; cdr3_aa: CSANPLSGSMLDTQYF; cdr3_nt: TGCAGTGCTAACCCCTTAAGCGGGAGCATGTTAGATACGCAGTATTTT
j_call: TRBJ1-1; d_call: NA; clone_size: NA; v_call: TRBV12-3/TRBV12-4; cdr3_aa: CASRAGGVSEAFF; cdr3_nt: TGTGCCAGCAGGGCAGGAGGGGTTTCAGAAGCTTTCTTT
j_call: TRBJ2-2; d_call: TRBD2; clone_size: few; v_call: TRBV5-1; cdr3_aa: CASSLLLPSGTGELFF; cdr3_nt: TGCGCCAGCAGCTTGCTCTTGCCTAGCGGCACCGGGGAGCTGTTTTTT
j_call: TRBJ1-2; d_call: NA; clone_size: few; v_call: TRBV20-1; cdr3_aa: CSARENQRTEPYGYTF; cdr3_nt: TGCAGTGCTAGAGAGAACCAGAGGACAGAACCCTATGGCTACACCTTC
j_call: TRBJ2-7; d_call: TRBD1; clone_size: NA; v_call: TRBV5-1; cdr3_aa: CASHRDRNPYEQYF; cdr3_nt: TGCGCCAGCCACAGGGACAGGAACCCCTACGAGCAGTACTTC
j_call: TRBJ1-1; d_call: TRBD1; clone_size: NA; v_call: TRBV20-1; cdr3_aa: CSAGQGMYTEAFF; cdr3_nt: TGCAGTGCTGGACAGGGTATGTACACTGAAGCTTTCTTT
j_call: TRBJ2-5; d_call: TRBD1; clone_size: few; v_call: TRBV7-3; cdr3_aa: CASSPGTGKETQYF; cdr3_nt: TGTGCCAGCAGCCCCGGGACAGGGAAAGAGACCCAGTACTTC
j_call: TRBJ2-3; d_call: TRBD2; clone_size: NA; v_call: TRBV28; cdr3_aa: CASSFSLVAGAADTQYF; cdr3_nt: TGTGCCAGCAGTTTTTCGCTTGTAGCGGGAGCGGCGGATACGCAGTATTTT
j_call: TRBJ2-2; d_call: TRBD1; clone_size: few; v_call: TRBV6-1; cdr3_aa: CASKRTGNTGELFF; cdr3_nt: TGTGCCAGCAAACGGACAGGGAACACCGGGGAGCTGTTTTTT
j_call: TRBJ1-5; d_call: NA; clone_size: many; v_call: TRBV7-2; cdr3_aa: CASSLNTLGYQPQHF; cdr3_nt: TGTGCCAGCAGCTTAAACACCTTAGGGTATCAGCCCCAGCATTTT
j_call: TRBJ2-1; d_call: TRBD1; clone_size: many; v_call: TRBV29-1; cdr3_aa: CSEVPRDRGLSYNEQFF; cdr3_nt: TGCAGCGAGGTACCCCGGGACAGGGGGCTATCCTACAATGAGCAGTTCTTC
j_call: TRBJ2-7; d_call: TRBD1; clone_size: few; v_call: TRBV28; cdr3_aa: CASNTGDEQYF; cdr3_nt: TGTGCCAGCAACACAGGGGACGAGCAGTACTTC
j_call: TRBJ2-6; d_call: NA; clone_size: NA; v_call: TRBV20-1; cdr3_aa: CSATIGSSGANVLTF; cdr3_nt: TGCAGTGCGACCATAGGTAGCTCTGGGGCCAACGTCCTGACTTTC
j_call: TRBJ2-7; d_call: TRBD1; clone_size: few; v_call: TRBV4-2; cdr3_aa: CASSQRVGQGAGEQYF; cdr3_nt: TGTGCCAGCAGCCAACGAGTAGGGCAGGGGGCCGGCGAGCAGTACTTC
j_call: TRBJ2-1; d_call: NA; clone_size: many; v_call: TRBV5-1; cdr3_aa: CASQEALSNDEQFF; cdr3_nt: TGCGCCAGCCAGGAGGCCCTTAGCAATGATGAGCAGTTCTTC
j_call: TRBJ2-1; d_call: NA; clone_size: few; v_call: TRBV20-1; cdr3_aa: CSARGGGPSYNEQFF; cdr3_nt: TGCAGTGCTAGAGGGGGCGGGCCCTCCTACAATGAGCAGTTCTTC
j_call: TRBJ2-1; d_call: TRBD2; clone_size: once; v_call: TRBV27; cdr3_aa: CASSPGLAGGPGLYEQFF; cdr3_nt: TGTGCCAGCAGTCCGGGACTAGCGGGAGGGCCGGGGTTGTATGAGCAGTTCTTC
j_call: TRBJ2-1; d_call: NA; clone_size: NA; v_call: TRBV3-1; cdr3_aa: CASSQDEGGGYNEQFF; cdr3_nt: TGTGCCAGCAGCCAAGATGAAGGGGGGGGCTACAATGAGCAGTTCTTC
j_call: TRBJ2-3; d_call: TRBD1; clone_size: many; v_call: TRBV29-1; cdr3_aa: CSVRDRDADTQYF; cdr3_nt: TGCAGCGTCCGCGACAGGGACGCAGATACGCAGTATTTT
j_call: TRBJ2-1; d_call: NA; clone_size: few; v_call: TRBV15; cdr3_aa: CATSNEYNEQFF; cdr3_nt: TGTGCCACCAGCAACGAGTACAATGAGCAGTTCTTC
j_call: TRBJ2-1; d_call: TRBD2; clone_size: few; v_call: TRBV5-1; cdr3_aa: CASSLVGGVNEQFF; cdr3_nt: TGCGCCAGCAGCTTGGTGGGGGGGGTCAATGAGCAGTTCTTC
j_call: TRBJ1-2; d_call: NA; clone_size: NA; v_call: TRBV19; cdr3_aa: CASNLSDRDYGYTF; cdr3_nt: TGTGCCAGTAATCTATCCGACCGCGACTATGGCTACACCTTC
j_call: TRBJ1-1; d_call: NA; clone_size: few; v_call: TRBV6-2/TRBV6-3; cdr3_aa: CASSRFGNTEAFF; cdr3_nt: TGTGCCAGCAGTCGCTTTGGAAACACTGAAGCTTTCTTT
j_call: TRBJ2-3; d_call: NA; clone_size: few; v_call: TRBV12-3/TRBV12-4; cdr3_aa: CASRKTGIHTDTQYF; cdr3_nt: TGTGCCAGCAGAAAAACAGGAATACACACAGATACGCAGTATTTT
j_call: TRBJ2-5; d_call: NA; clone_size: many; v_call: TRBV27; cdr3_aa: CASSRGMEGETQYF; cdr3_nt: TGTGCCAGCAGTCGGGGGATGGAGGGAGAGACCCAGTACTTC
j_call: TRBJ1-2; d_call: NA; clone_size: NA; v_call: TRBV10-3; cdr3_aa: CAIRAADRDYGYTF; cdr3_nt: TGTGCCATCAGAGCAGCGGACAGAGACTATGGCTACACCTTC
j_call: TRBJ2-3; d_call: TRBD2; clone_size: few; v_call: TRBV6-2/TRBV6-3; cdr3_aa: CASSYALQRESWGTDTQYF; cdr3_nt: TGTGCCAGCAGTTACGCGCTACAGCGGGAGAGTTGGGGCACAGATACGCAGTATTTT
j_call: TRBJ2-5; d_call: TRBD2; clone_size: NA; v_call: TRBV4-2; cdr3_aa: CASSHRRAGGKETQYF; cdr3_nt: TGTGCCAGCAGCCACCGTAGAGCGGGAGGAAAAGAGACCCAGTACTTC
j_call: TRBJ2-5; d_call: NA; clone_size: many; v_call: TRBV28; cdr3_aa: CASSDSGSQETQYF; cdr3_nt: TGTGCCAGCAGTGACTCCGGGAGCCAAGAGACCCAGTACTTC
j_call: TRBJ2-1; d_call: TRBD1; clone_size: few; v_call: TRBV27; cdr3_aa: CASTLRDRPFNEQFF; cdr3_nt: TGTGCCAGCACCCTTAGGGACAGGCCCTTCAATGAGCAGTTCTTC
j_call: TRBJ2-1; d_call: NA; clone_size: many; v_call: TRBV6-5; cdr3_aa: CASSYASKGVWEQFF; cdr3_nt: TGTGCCAGCAGTTACGCGTCAAAGGGGGTATGGGAGCAGTTCTTC
j_call: TRBJ2-5; d_call: TRBD2; clone_size: many; v_call: TRBV12-3/TRBV12-4; cdr3_aa: CASSLGLAGVETQYF; cdr3_nt: TGTGCCAGCAGTTTGGGCCTAGCGGGAGTAGAGACCCAGTACTTC
j_call: TRBJ1-6; d_call: NA; clone_size: many; v_call: TRBV20-1; cdr3_aa: CSALDSSYNSPLHF; cdr3_nt: TGCAGTGCCCTCGACAGCTCCTATAATTCACCCCTCCACTTT
j_call: TRBJ2-5; d_call: NA; clone_size: NA; v_call: TRBV29-1; cdr3_aa: CSAEREETQYF; cdr3_nt: TGCAGCGCGGAGAGAGAGGAGACCCAGTACTTC
j_call: TRBJ2-1; d_call: NA; clone_size: NA; v_call: TRBV12-3/TRBV12-4; cdr3_aa: CASRPYGDSHLRSEQFF; cdr3_nt: TGTGCCAGCAGGCCCTATGGGGACTCCCATTTGAGGAGTGAGCAGTTCTTC
j_call: TRBJ2-1; d_call: NA; clone_size: many; v_call: TRBV12-3/TRBV12-4; cdr3_aa: CASSLASGYNEQFF; cdr3_nt: TGTGCCAGCAGTTTAGCCAGCGGTTACAATGAGCAGTTCTTC
j_call: TRBJ1-1; d_call: NA; clone_size: few; v_call: TRBV27; cdr3_aa: CASSLVPGVNTEAFF; cdr3_nt: TGTGCCAGCAGTTTAGTTCCAGGGGTGAACACTGAAGCTTTCTTT
j_call: TRBJ2-2; d_call: NA; clone_size: few; v_call: TRBV6-1; cdr3_aa: CASSETGELFF; cdr3_nt: TGTGCCAGCAGTGAAACAGGGGAGCTGTTTTTT
j_call: TRBJ1-1; d_call: NA; clone_size: few; v_call: TRBV28; cdr3_aa: CASSFLSSMNTEAFF; cdr3_nt: TGTGCCAGCAGTTTCCTTTCCTCTATGAACACTGAAGCTTTCTTT
j_call: TRBJ2-2; d_call: NA; clone_size: many; v_call: TRBV5-1; cdr3_aa: CASSLETGGNTGELFF; cdr3_nt: TGCGCCAGCAGCTTGGAAACAGGCGGTAACACCGGGGAGCTGTTTTTT
j_call: TRBJ1-2; d_call: NA; clone_size: NA; v_call: TRBV7-9; cdr3_aa: CASSPPTGGYGYTF; cdr3_nt: TGTGCCAGCAGCCCCCCGACAGGCGGGTATGGCTACACCTTC
j_call: TRBJ2-2; d_call: TRBD2; clone_size: many; v_call: TRBV5-5; cdr3_aa: CASSGSGRANAGELFF; cdr3_nt: TGTGCCAGCAGCGGTAGCGGGAGGGCCAACGCCGGGGAGCTGTTTTTT